This T cell receptor (beta chain) was recovered during a study of Ad26.COV2.S vaccination and SARS-CoV-2 variants. Study-wide points: Considerable breadth of spike-specific CD8+ and CD4+ T cell responses has reportedly been documented following vaccination. People who got the vaccine or the placebo had similar non-spike TCR breadth. Placebo recipients had lower spike-specific TCR breadth than vaccine recipients.

On this clone itself: Its specificity is unknown.

Some clones are missing from TCRdb's copy, which holds only in-frame ones; the method was immunoSEQ multiplex PCR. This table has around 350,000 clones, about 90% appearing once. Germline V gene sequence: CDR1 SGDLS, CDR2 YYNGEE. CDR3 length: 15 amino acids. Trimming stripped 1 base from V and 1 base from J, with 11 bases between. The clonotype originates from a human donor who had recovered from COVID-19. The chain employs TRBV9 and TRBJ1-1; D ambiguous. The sample consisted of peripheral blood, taken after recovery from COVID-19. CDR3 protein: CASSVIGSGNTEAFF. For the CDR3, the DNA is TGTGCCAGCAGCGTAATTGGAAGTGGGAACACTGAAGCTTTCTTT.